Below are 9 T cell receptor beta chains sequenced from a single sample in a study of blood T cell repertoires in COVID-19. Data came from immunoSEQ multiplex PCR; TCRdb stores just in-frame clones and leaves some out. The sample lists approximately 300,000 clones, 80% to 90% occurring once. Sequenced sample: PBMCs or T cells enriched from blood (not recorded which). These receptors all stem from a woman aged 25 to 45 who had recovered from COVID-19.

The CDR3 DNA reads as TGTGCCAGCAGCCCAAGGATTGGACCGGGAGGCTACACCTTC. Translating gives CASSPRIGPGGYTF. This chain joins TRBV14 and TRBJ1-2; D ambiguous. Trimming removed 4 bases at V and 8 bases at J, with 17 bases between. CDR3 size: 14 residues. Germline lookup yields CDR1 SGHDN and CDR2 FVKESK.

The chain combines TRBV5-6 with TRBJ2-7; D is perhaps TRBD1 (6 bases). CDR1 and CDR2 (germline): SGHDT, YYEEEE. CDR3 size: 15 residues. Trimming removed 4 bases from V and 3 bases from J, with 17 bases in between. DNA for the CDR3: TGTGCCAGCAGCGATAGACAGGCCTTAGGCTACGAGCAGTACTTC. Its translation: CASSDRQALGYEQYF.

J is TRBJ1-4 and V is TRBV2, with a weak D call TRBD1 (5 bases). The CDR3 is 13 amino acids. The V and J ends lost 8 bases and 2 bases respectively, with 9 bases between them. From germline, CDR1 is SNHLY and CDR2 FYNNEI. The CDR3 coding sequence is TGTGCCAGCGTACGGGGGACTAATGAAAAACTGTTTTTT. The encoded protein is CASVRGTNEKLFF.

The V and J genes are TRBV5-1 and TRBJ2-3; 14 bases are shared with TRBD2. This CDR3 contains 14 residues. The J segment lost 10 bases and the V segment lost 4 bases, leaving 5 bases of the junction unmatched. CDR1 is SGHRS and CDR2 is YFSETQ in the germline V gene. CDR3 in amino acids: CASSPGTSGSAQYF. The CDR3 coding sequence is TGCGCCAGCAGCCCCGGGACTAGCGGGAGCGCGCAGTATTTT.

The chain recombines TRBV7-2 with TRBJ1-2; the D is unclear. CDR3 length: 13 residues. V gave up 1 base and J gave up 5 bases, with 8 bases separating them. Germline values: CDR1 SGHTA, CDR2 FQGNSA. CDR3 region: CASSLGRTYGYTF. The CDR3 DNA is TGTGCCAGCAGCTTAGGAAGGACTTATGGCTACACCTTC.

The chain joins TRBV28 to TRBJ1-2; no clear D gene. The CDR3 covers 14 residues. V was clipped by 8 bases and J by 4 bases, with 17 bases between them. Germline V gene lookup returns CDR1 MDHEN and CDR2 SYDVKM. CDR3 DNA sequence: TGTGCCAGCGTGGACGGGGAGCGGTTCTATGGCTACACCTTC. Amino acids: CASVDGERFYGYTF.

The V call is TRBV4-1, the J call TRBJ2-7, with 7 bases fitting TRBD2. V lost 1 base to trimming and J lost 2 bases; unmatched junction nucleotides: 5. The CDR3 loop spans 15 amino acids. Germline CDR1 MGHRA, CDR2 YSYEKL. The chain's CDR3 is CASSQGEGAAYEQYF. CDR3 in DNA: TGCGCCAGCAGCCAAGGGGAGGGAGCGGCCTACGAGCAGTACTTC.

V usage is TRBV4-1 and J usage is TRBJ2-7; possible D gene TRBD2, 6 bases. V lost 3 bases and J 2 bases, leaving 17 bases between the germline ends. CDR3 length: 16 amino acids. Germline CDR1 is MGHRA and CDR2 is YSYEKL. CDR3 DNA: TGCGCCAGCAGCCAGCGTTCCGGGACTCGAGCCTACGAGCAGTACTTC. It is translated as CASSQRSGTRAYEQYF.

The chain joins TRBV5-1 to TRBJ1-2; 8 bases match TRBD1. CDR1 SGHRS and CDR2 YFSETQ come from the germline V gene. The CDR3 runs 14 residues. V lost 5 bases and J lost 0; bases outside the gene matches: 3. The DNA of the CDR3 is TGCGCCAGCAGACAGGGGGGGTCTAACTATGGCTACACCTTC. Residues: CASRQGGSNYGYTF.